The present TCR beta chain was sequenced within a study of shared clonotypes between healthy human individuals (dated by TCRdb to 2020 to 2021). Study-wide context: Two women and three men aged 18 to 49 years were included in the cohort. Per donor, leukapheresis produced somewhere between about 0.8 and 9 billion PBMCs. Libraries were prepared and TCR repertoires were sequenced by different laboratories using diverse techniques, in order to increase sequencing depth and limit assay-specific biases. To estimate repertoire size and how much clonotype sharing occurs between individuals, the study deeply sequenced the blood TCR repertoires of a handful of healthy adults. For each donor, CD4 naive and CD4 memory were each run on three plates, CD8 naive on two plates, and CD8 memory on one plate. What the study reported, not specific to this receptor: Naive subsets generally had larger estimated clonotype richness than memory subsets did. Because the study included a small number of donors, the genetic and exposure-history diversity represented was limited. Even with the large sequencing depth, rarefaction of the sorted-subset datasets indicated that sequencing was incomplete. Sharing across a few donors was observed for about 5% of naive CD4, over 3% of naive CD8, roughly 2.4% of memory CD4, and around 0.4% of memory CD8 clonotypes. Pairwise subsampling indicated that sequencing depth was expected to affect the degree of clonotype sharing among donors. Sampling was restricted to blood, and TCR repertoires in tissue are likely to differ from TCR repertoires in blood. Clonotypes shared by all four sorted-subset donors showed higher generation probabilities than non-shared clonotypes.

V has 6 bases trimmed and J has 1 base trimmed; junction bases matching no gene number 11. The CDR3 contains 16 residues, cysteine and phenylalanine counted. Only the CDR3 DNA stays, 48 bases, in frame from base 1. The germline V gene yields ENHRY for CDR1 and SYGVKD for CDR2. The donors were healthy, HIV-negative adults who had no recently reported acute infections or vaccinations. Every donor was a Caucasian adult residing in Nashville, Tennessee, USA. CD4+ T cells were enriched by magnetic negative selection, after which naive cells were positively selected on CD45RA and the negative fraction was taken as the memory subset. After blood collection by leukapheresis, PBMCs were isolated using Ficoll-Histopaque density gradient centrifugation and then cryopreserved in the vapor phase of liquid nitrogen. Purity and quantity of every magnetically sorted T cell population were checked by analytical flow cytometry. Genomic DNA was isolated from each sorted fraction and quantified by UV absorbance on a Nanodrop 2000c.

Using the deep immunoSEQ assay, TCR CDR3 regions were amplified from genomic DNA by multiplex PCR. Genomic DNA extracted from each cell subset was distributed evenly over all wells of several immunoSEQ 96-well plates, and each plate served as one replicate. For sorted subsets, roughly 0.2 ug genomic DNA, equal to tens of thousands of T cell genomes, was loaded into each replicate PCR. Purified libraries were measured with a Qubit 3.0 fluorometer, size-checked on a Bioanalyzer 2100, and measured again with the KAPA Library Quantification kit. Every immunoSEQ 96-well plate was sequenced on a separate single-read 150-cycle Illumina NextSeq 550 flow cell. Concerning the study's data processing: Because only junctional sequences without quality scores were contained in the immunoSEQ output, filtering matching that applied to full-length reads could not be performed. To assign V/J genes and CDR3, sequences were annotated against IMGT germline references using PyIR, a Python wrapper for IgBLAST v1.9. Reads with weak V/J assignments (E-value above 1e-6), missing CDR3, stop codons, out-of-frame junctions, or ambiguous translated residues were removed. A V3J clonotype was defined by an identical inferred V gene, J gene, and CDR3 amino acid sequence. Percentage overlap between repertoires was computed as shared unique clonotypes divided by the size of the smaller repertoire. Three approaches were used to assess repertoire richness: RTK rarefaction, the Chao1 estimator, and Recon v2.1 estimates of unobserved clonotypes. Generation probabilities for all TCRbeta clonotypes obtained by the gDNA method from several donors were computed using OLGA. TCRdb provides this immuneACCESS table in a form limited to in-frame rearrangements. Some clones are lacking; in checked studies, under half of them reflect an unresolved V gene, and why the rest are absent is not known. V, J and clone size are those of that table, while D and trimming were read from the DNA. The sample table contains around 350,000 clones; only one count was recorded for roughly 80% of them. The ten top clones hold over 9.5% of the sample.

This clone was detected only a few times. The antigen this receptor binds is unknown. One base away there is no much larger clone; base qualities are not given. The specimen was memory CD4+ T cells sorted from blood. Per the publication, the cell subset or site label means: CD45RA-negative fraction. The chain was built from TRBV10-3 and TRBJ1-1, and TRBD1 matches 7 of the central bases. The sequence came from a young man in good health. The CDR3 is CAISARGDRANTEAFF. The DNA reads TGTGCCATCAGCGCGAGAGGTGACAGGGCGAACACTGAAGCTTTCTTT.